The next 27 T cell receptor beta chains were all read from a single sample in a study of blood T cell repertoires in COVID-19 (dated by TCRdb to the early 2020s). Library generation was performed with the immunoSEQ multiplex PCR assay. In its TCRdb copy, this immuneACCESS table keeps in-frame sequences only and misses some clones. Where compared with another copy, unresolved V genes explain less than half of these, and the others have no known cause. The table for this sample lists 60,000 to 75,000 clones; 79% of them were counted only once. Around 27% of the sample rests with the top ten. Sequencing input: peripheral blood. Source of these receptors: a man aged 60 to 75 with active or convalescent COVID-19.

The chain couples TRBV19 to TRBJ1-1, with 7 bases fitting TRBD1. From germline, CDR1 is LNHDA and CDR2 SQIVND (reference sequence). After removal of 9 bases from V and 0 bases from J, the junction contained 7 bases not matched to a gene. The CDR3 sequence is 14 residues long. Written as DNA, the CDR3 is TGTGCCAGCCAATTACAGGGGTTGAACACTGAAGCTTTCTTT. Translated, it gives CASQLQGLNTEAFF. The full variable domain, in which reference TRBV19 and TRBJ1-1 provide the parts outside the CDR3, is DGGITQSPKYLFRKEGQNVTLSCEQNLNHDAMYWYRQDPGQGLRLIYYSQIVNDFQKGDIAEGYSVSREKKESFPLTVTSAQKNPTAFYLCASQLQGLNTEAFFGQGTRLTVV.

J is TRBJ2-2 and V is TRBV28, with D perhaps TRBD1 (6 bases). The V end lost 7 bases, the J end lost 3 bases, and 15 bases lay between the germline ends. Germline V gene sequence: CDR1 MDHEN, CDR2 SYDVKM. CDR3 length equals 15 residues. The chain's CDR3 is CASTRGGGDTGELFF. The CDR3, as DNA: TGTGCCAGCACCCGTGGTGGGGGCGACACCGGGGAGCTGTTTTTT.

This chain links TRBV20-1 with TRBJ2-1, with 8 bases fitting TRBD2. This CDR3 contains 17 residues. Germline CDR1 reads DFQATT; CDR2 reads SNEGSKA (reference sequence). Trimming at V came to 3 bases and at J to 6 bases, leaving 16 bases not matched to a gene. CDR3 sequence reads: CSASAPGGAGAPNEQFF. CDR3 DNA: TGCAGTGCTAGTGCCCCGGGGGGAGCGGGGGCGCCCAATGAGCAGTTCTTC.

The chain employs TRBV19 and TRBJ1-1; 9 nucleotides align to TRBD1. The V and J ends lost 9 bases and 5 bases, in that order; junction bases with no gene match: 7. CDR1 is LNHDA, CDR2 SQIVND, per germline (reference sequence). The length of the CDR3 is 13 residues. The CDR3 is CASRVTGGTEAFF. DNA for the CDR3: TGTGCCAGCCGTGTGACAGGGGGGACTGAAGCTTTCTTT.

This clone was seen once. The chain has TRBV19 and TRBJ1-6; tentatively, D is TRBD1 (5 bases). The CDR3 contains 14 residues. The V gene's germline CDR1 is LNHDA and CDR2 SQIVND (reference sequence). V lost 7 bases and J lost 8, with 15 bases in between. The DNA for the CDR3 is TGTGCCAGTAAACTGAGGATAGGGGATTCACCCCTCCACTTT. Translated: CASKLRIGDSPLHF.

V is TRBV28 and J is TRBJ2-3, with D unclear. Germline loops: CDR1 MDHEN, CDR2 SYDVKM. The germline V and J ends were trimmed by 6 bases and 3 bases, with 10 bases remaining between them. There are 13 residues in the CDR3. The CDR3 region has the DNA TGTGCCAGCAGCCCCAGGCCGACAGATACGCAGTATTTT. Translation gives CASSPRPTDTQYF.

The chain employs TRBV5-1 and TRBJ2-7; D is unclear. Germline-derived CDR1 and CDR2 are SGHRS and YFSETQ. Trimming took 2 bases from V and 0 from J, leaving 9 bases between them. The length of the CDR3 is 14 residues. CDR3: CASSLDSSSYEQYF. Written as DNA, the CDR3 is TGCGCCAGCAGCTTAGATTCGAGCTCCTACGAGCAGTACTTC.

The V call is TRBV3-1 (or the pseudogene TRBV3-2), the J call TRBJ2-1; TRBD1 might be the D (6 bases). V lost 1 base and J lost 5, with 9 bases in between. CDR1 is LGHDT and CDR2 is YNNKEL in the germline V gene (reference sequence). This CDR3 is built from 14 residues. CDR3 amino acids: CASSQATGNNEQFF. The CDR3 nucleotides read TGTGCCAGCAGCCAAGCGACAGGCAACAATGAGCAGTTCTTC.

The CDR3 region is CASSQETGNTEAFF. The CDR3 DNA sequence: TGCGCCAGCAGCCAAGAAACAGGGAACACTGAAGCTTTCTTT. This chain joins TRBV4-1 and TRBJ1-1; the D gene is possibly TRBD1 (5 bases). The CDR3 is 14 amino acids. The ends were cut back, 0 bases at V and 1 base at J, with 6 bases in the middle. Germline assignment: CDR1 MGHRA and CDR2 YSYEKL.

This clone was seen a handful of times. The gene calls are TRBV5-4 and TRBJ1-5; no clear D. V was shortened by 4 bases and J by 3 bases, with 8 bases between the two germline ends. CDR1 and CDR2 (germline): SGHNT, YYREEE (reference sequence). The CDR3 runs to 13 residues. The CDR3 here is CASSPTPNQPQHF. The CDR3 nucleotides are TGTGCCAGCAGCCCGACACCCAATCAGCCCCAGCATTTT.

The J gene is TRBJ1-5, the V gene TRBV5-1; 7 nucleotides align to TRBD1. The trim removed 4 bases at V and 3 bases at J, leaving 4 bases unmatched. The CDR3 spans 14 residues. Germline CDR1 is SGHRS and CDR2 is YFSETQ. The chain's CDR3 is CASSTGTDNQPQHF. The CDR3 coding sequence is TGCGCCAGCAGCACCGGGACAGACAATCAGCCCCAGCATTTT.

The chain carries TRBV21-1 and TRBJ1-3; the table calls TRBD1, which could not be checked here. TRBV21-1 is described as a pseudogene. The CDR3 has 13 residues. The CDR3 region has the DNA TGTGCCAGGACAGGGGCTTCTGGAAACACCATATATTTT. Translated: CARTGASGNTIYF.

This chain uses TRBV6-6 with TRBJ1-1; the match to TRBD1 covers 9 bases. CDR1 and CDR2 (germline): MNHNY, SVGAGI (reference sequence). With V trimmed by 2 bases and J by 7 bases, 2 bases remained unmatched. The CDR3 extends over 13 amino acids. The CDR3 region has the DNA TGTGCCAGCAGTTACGGGACAGGGAGTGAAGCTTTCTTT. It translates to CASSYGTGSEAFF.

The chain is built from TRBV2 and TRBJ2-5; TRBD1 might be the D (5 bases). The germline V and J ends were trimmed by 5 bases and 4 bases, with 11 bases remaining between them. Looked up from germline, CDR1 is SNHLY and CDR2 is FYNNEI. There are 13 residues in the CDR3. CDR3 in amino acids: CASSLRQGETQYF. The DNA of the CDR3 is TGTGCCAGCAGTCTTAGGCAGGGAGAGACCCAGTACTTC.

This chain links TRBV6-5 with TRBJ1-2, with TRBD1 matching 11 bases. With 8 bases clipped from V and 7 bases from J, the junction kept 12 bases outside the gene matches. CDR1 MNHEY and CDR2 SVGAGI come from the germline V gene. There are 15 residues in the CDR3. The CDR3 protein is CASFVPGQGDFGYTF. The DNA of the CDR3 is TGTGCCAGCTTTGTACCGGGACAGGGGGACTTTGGCTACACCTTC.

V is TRBV7-2 and J is TRBJ2-5, with 8 bases identical to TRBD2. The J segment lost 5 bases and the V segment lost 6 bases, leaving 11 bases of the junction unmatched. CDR3 length equals 15 residues. Germline CDR1 is SGHTA and CDR2 is FQGNSA. The CDR3 DNA reads TGTGCCAGCAGTCCCGCGGGGGGAGGTTGGGAGACCCAGTACTTC. This sequence encodes CASSPAGGGWETQYF. Complete variable domain (other parts from reference TRBV7-2 and TRBJ2-5): GAGVSQSPSNKVTEKGKDVELRCDPISGHTALYWYRQSLGQGLEFLIYFQGNSAPDKSGLPSDRFSAERTGGSVSTLTIQRTQQEDSAVYLCASSPAGGGWETQYFGPGTRLLVL.

V gene TRBV9 combines with J gene TRBJ1-4; D is unclear. The V and J ends lost 0 bases and 8 bases respectively, with 14 bases between them. Germline V gene sequence: CDR1 SGDLS, CDR2 YYNGEE. This CDR3 contains 15 residues. CDR3 amino acids: CASSVGLALNEKLFF. CDR3 DNA: TGTGCCAGCAGCGTAGGGTTAGCACTAAACGAAAAACTGTTTTTT. Variable domain in full (rest from reference TRBV9 and TRBJ1-4): DSGVTQTPKHLITATGQRVTLRCSPRSGDLSVYWYQQSLDQGLQFLIQYYNGEERAKGNILERFSAQQFPDLHSELNLSSLELGDSALYFCASSVGLALNEKLFFGSGTQLSVL.

DNA of the CDR3: TGTGCCAACAGAAAGTATACGGGACAGTTCTACGAGCAGTACTTC. As protein: CANRKYTGQFYEQYF. The V and J genes are TRBV6-5 and TRBJ2-7; 7 positions agree with TRBD1. This CDR3 contains 15 residues. Germline CDR1 and CDR2: MNHEY and SVGAGI. J gave up 3 bases and V 10 bases, and 15 bases lay outside the gene matches.

The sample holds one count of this clone. This chain links TRBV6-5 with TRBJ2-3; a possible D gene is TRBD1 (5 bases). This CDR3 is 12 amino acids long. Trimming removed 7 bases from V and 1 base from J, with 6 bases in between. Looked up from germline, CDR1 is MNHEY and CDR2 is SVGAGI. The CDR3 DNA is TGTGCCAGCAAACAGGGCACAGATACGCAGTATTTT. Protein sequence: CASKQGTDTQYF.

The J gene is TRBJ1-4, the V gene TRBV30; the match to TRBD1 covers 8 bases. Germline V lookup: CDR1 GTSNPN, CDR2 SVGIG (reference sequence). V shed 6 bases and J 7 bases; nucleotides not matched to a gene: 4. CDR3 length: 12 amino acids. DNA for the CDR3: TGTGCCTGCAGGGGGCGGTCTGAAAAACTGTTTTTT. Translation: CACRGRSEKLFF.

The chain has TRBV6-1 and TRBJ2-2, with D possibly TRBD1 on 5 matching bases. The germline V gene has CDR1 MNHNS and CDR2 SASEGT. Between the trimmed V and J ends, which lost 3 bases and 7 bases, there was a span of 9 bases. CDR3 size: 13 residues. In nucleotides, the CDR3 is TGTGCCAGCAGTGACCAGGGAAACGGGGAGCTGTTTTTT. This codes for CASSDQGNGELFF.

This clone was recorded at least ten times. The rearrangement uses TRBV19 and TRBJ2-1; 11 bases map to TRBD1. After removal of 4 bases from V and 9 bases from J, the junction contained 8 bases not matched to a gene. This CDR3 spans 15 amino acids. Germline V gene sequence: CDR1 LNHDA, CDR2 SQIVND (reference sequence). The CDR3 DNA reads TGTGCCAGTAGTAAGAAGGACAGGGGGCGCGGTGAGCAGTTCTTC. This encodes CASSKKDRGRGEQFF. Drawing the rest from reference TRBV19 and TRBJ2-1, the complete variable domain is DGGITQSPKYLFRKEGQNVTLSCEQNLNHDAMYWYRQDPGQGLRLIYYSQIVNDFQKGDIAEGYSVSREKKESFPLTVTSAQKNPTAFYLCASSKKDRGRGEQFFGPGTRLTVL.

This clone was found a few times. The rearrangement links TRBV18 to TRBJ1-4, with D possibly matching TRBD1 (5 bases). CDR1 and CDR2 (germline): KGHSH, LQKENI. Trimming took 1 base from V and 10 from J, leaving 7 bases between them. The CDR3 extends over 12 amino acids. The CDR3: CASSPLTGKLFF. In DNA, the CDR3 is TGTGCCAGCTCACCACTCACAGGAAAACTGTTTTTT.

This clone appeared a single time. The rearrangement links TRBV14 to TRBJ1-1; 8 bases agree with TRBD1. The germline V gene has CDR1 SGHDN and CDR2 FVKESK. This CDR3 is built from 13 residues. Trimming at V came to 7 bases and at J to 2 bases, leaving 3 bases not matched to a gene. The DNA of the CDR3 is TGTGCCAGCATGGACAGGGCAAACACTGAAGCTTTCTTT. It yields the protein CASMDRANTEAFF. The variable domain in full, with the rest retrieved from reference TRBV14 and TRBJ1-1, is EAGVTQFPSHSVIEKGQTVTLRCDPISGHDNLYWYRRVMGKEIKFLLHFVKESKQDESGMPNNRFLAERTGGTYSTLKVQPAELEDSGVYFCASMDRANTEAFFGQGTRLTVV.

The chain employs TRBV27 and TRBJ2-1; the D gene is possibly TRBD1 (7 bases). The V end was cut by 4 bases, the J end by 3 bases, with 10 bases between. CDR1 is MNHEY, CDR2 SMNVEV, per germline (reference sequence). This CDR3 contains 14 residues. DNA of the CDR3: TGTGCCAGCAGTTGGGGGGACAGCTACAATGAGCAGTTCTTC. It codes for CASSWGDSYNEQFF.

The J gene is TRBJ2-5, the V gene TRBV28; 9 positions match TRBD2. The V and J ends lost 8 bases and 1 base, in that order; junction bases with no gene match: 2. The germline CDR1 and CDR2 sequences are MDHEN and SYDVKM. The CDR3 contains 13 residues. The chain's CDR3 is CASSSGAQETQYF. The CDR3 DNA is TGTGCCAGCTCTAGCGGGGCCCAAGAGACCCAGTACTTC.

This clone was seen more than once but under ten times. The chain employs TRBV5-4 and TRBJ1-4; D may be TRBD1 (6 bases). V was pared by 2 bases and J by 6 bases, with 14 bases between. Germline-derived CDR1 and CDR2 are SGHNT and YYREEE (reference sequence). CDR3 length: 15 residues. CDR3 in DNA: TGTGCCAGCAGCTTTGGGGGCGGAGCGTATGAAAAACTGTTTTTT. Translation gives CASSFGGGAYEKLFF.